The present TCR beta chain was sequenced within a study of CD4 T cells in relation to SARS-CoV-2 and coronaviruses. Study-level background: ViraFEST: approximately 10-day antigen culture of PBMCs, then TCR beta CDR3 sequencing.

Data came from immunoSEQ multiplex PCR; TCRdb stores just in-frame clones and leaves some out. The sample consists of about 22,000 clones, 60% to 80% of them appearing once. With respect to this clone: What it binds is not known.

The CDR3 extends over 16 amino acids. V lost 2 bases and J 0 bases, leaving 13 bases between the germline ends. The germline CDR1 and CDR2 sequences are PRHDT and FYEKMQ (reference sequence). CD4+ T cells from unexposed donors were obtained before the COVID-19 pandemic (2011-2018). After around nine days of culture, CD4+ T cells were isolated. Cells permitting, SARS-CoV-2 S/N and four cold-coronavirus spikes were tested on unexposed-donor CD4+ T cells. The clonotype originates from a human donor in good health. The specimen was CD4+ T cells from PBMCs, cultured in vitro. This chain connects TRBV13 to TRBJ1-2; D may be TRBD1 (6 bases). CDR3 sequence reads: CASSLRGQSANYGYTF. The DNA of the CDR3 is TGTGCCAGCAGCTTAAGGGGACAATCGGCTAACTATGGCTACACCTTC.